The clone carrying this T cell receptor beta chain was seen a single time. Its antigen is unidentified. One junction end disagrees with the germline gene, perhaps due to a read error. The data originate from a study of post-analysis software for immune sequencing data. The CDR3 is 13 residues long. Germline lookup yields CDR1 SGHTA and CDR2 FQGNSA. Whole-study results and caveats: Controls showed lower frequencies than patients for roughly five TRBV segments, and TRBV5-6, TRBV5-1 and TRBV20-1 were among these.

Included in the TCR beta cDNA libraries were unique molecular identifiers. TCRdb re-derived calls from the PCR reads in MiXCR, one entry per CDR3 protein. Among about 770,000 distinct CDR3 sequences, roughly 50% were seen once, and the ten largest hold roughly 4.4%. This TCR came from a girl between 5 and 17 years old with multiple sclerosis. The specimen sequenced was blood. The chain recombines TRBV7-2 with TRBJ1-5, with TRBD1 identical over 8 bases. The DNA of the CDR3 is TGTGCCAACAGCCCGACAGGGGATAGGCCCCAGCATTTT. It specifies CANSPTGDRPQHF.